This note documents a single T cell receptor beta chain sequence. The antigen is undetermined. A read error may account for a junction end that differs from germline. This sample was included in a study of T-cell memory formation after mild COVID-19. Study-wide points: Clones contracting across day 15 to 85 had a balanced CD4/CD8 profile; later expanding clones leaned CD4+.

Each CDR3 protein gets one entry after TCRdb re-called the 5' RACE reads with MiXCR. The sample carries approximately 170,000 distinct CDR3 sequences, roughly 13% recorded once. The origin of this receptor is a man aged 18 to 29 who had mild COVID-19 (a few samples of this study predate the infection). Cell type and time point are not known. The sequenced material came from PBMCs or a T cell subset sorted from them (not recorded which).

The CDR3 sequence is CASSPGYQVTQYF. CDR3 sequence (DNA): TGTGCCAGCAGTCCAGGGTATCAAGTGACCCAGTACTTC. This chain links TRBV12-3 or TRBV12-4 with TRBJ2-5; tentatively, D is TRBD1 (5 bases). CDR3 length equals 13 residues.